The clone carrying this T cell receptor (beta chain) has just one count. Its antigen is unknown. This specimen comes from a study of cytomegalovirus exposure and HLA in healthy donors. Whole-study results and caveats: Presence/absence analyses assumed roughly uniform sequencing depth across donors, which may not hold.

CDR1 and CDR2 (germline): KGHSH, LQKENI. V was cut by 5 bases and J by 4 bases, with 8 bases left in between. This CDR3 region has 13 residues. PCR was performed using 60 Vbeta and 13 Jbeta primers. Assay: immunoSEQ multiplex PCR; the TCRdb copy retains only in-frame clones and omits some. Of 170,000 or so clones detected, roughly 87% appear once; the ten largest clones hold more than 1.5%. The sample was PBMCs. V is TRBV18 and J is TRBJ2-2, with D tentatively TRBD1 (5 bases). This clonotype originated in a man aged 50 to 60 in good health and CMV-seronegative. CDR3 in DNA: TGTGCCAGCTCAGCCGACAGCACCGGGGAGCTGTTTTTT. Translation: CASSADSTGELFF.